A single sample is the source of the 30 T cell receptor beta chains below, sequenced in a study of blood T cell repertoires in COVID-19. Only in-frame clones appear in the TCRdb table, and some are missing; sequencing was by immunoSEQ multiplex PCR. The sample includes about 210,000 clones, about 89% of them seen just once. The sample taken for sequencing was peripheral blood. These receptor sequences come from a middle-aged woman with acute or convalescent COVID-19.

The CDR3 region has the DNA TGTGCCAGCAGCTTGGTGGGGGGAGATACGCAGTATTTT. It specifies CASSLVGGDTQYF. The chain uses TRBV5-4 and TRBJ2-3; D is possibly TRBD2 (6 bases). Germline loops: CDR1 SGHNT, CDR2 YYREEE (reference sequence). The CDR3 has 13 amino acids. V was shortened by 0 bases and J by 5 bases, with 7 bases between the two germline ends.

This chain connects TRBV10-1 to TRBJ1-2; D gene ambiguous. The germline V gene has CDR1 WNHNN and CDR2 SYGVQD (reference sequence). The CDR3 is made up of 13 amino acids. Deletions cut 2 bases from V and 7 bases from J, with 11 bases between. This chain's CDR3 is CASSETGEGGYTF. CDR3 sequence (DNA): TGCGCCAGCAGTGAGACCGGGGAGGGTGGCTACACCTTC.

The chain joins TRBV6-6 to TRBJ2-7; maybe TRBD1 (6 bases). Germline assignment: CDR1 MNHNY and CDR2 SVGAGI (reference sequence). V lost 5 bases, J lost 6 bases, and 20 bases lay in between. CDR3 size: 15 residues. CDR3 protein: CASSALQGHQGEQYV. For the CDR3, the DNA is TGTGCCAGCAGTGCCCTACAGGGACACCAGGGCGAGCAGTACGTC.

This clone has just one count. The rearrangement uses TRBV12-3 or TRBV12-4 and TRBJ1-1; no clear D. This CDR3 is 13 amino acids long. V lost 6 bases and J lost 2, with 10 bases in between. The DNA of the CDR3 is TGTGCCAGCAGCTCCGGGAGAAACACTGAAGCTTTCTTT. It encodes CASSSGRNTEAFF.

The gene calls are TRBV12-3 or TRBV12-4 and TRBJ1-1; D is possibly TRBD1 (6 bases). The V gene lost 6 bases and the J gene lost 10 bases, with 12 bases spanning the gap. CDR3 length: 11 residues. CDR3 nucleotide sequence: TGTGCCAGCAGCCCGATCAGGGGAGCTTTCTTT. This translates into CASSPIRGAFF.

The V and J genes are TRBV28 and TRBJ2-5; weak D call: TRBD1 (6 bases). Germline lookup yields CDR1 MDHEN and CDR2 SYDVKM. The V end lost 6 bases, the J end lost 1 base, and 15 bases lay between the germline ends. The CDR3 is 15 residues long. This chain's CDR3 is CASSQGGSTQETQYF. The CDR3 nucleotides are TGTGCCAGCAGCCAAGGGGGTTCTACCCAAGAGACCCAGTACTTC.

CDR3 coding DNA: TGTGCCAGCTCACCAAATACAGCTATGAACACTGAAGCTTTCTTT. This translates into CASSPNTAMNTEAFF. The gene calls are TRBV18 and TRBJ1-1, with D unresolved. The ends were cut back, 2 bases at V and 0 bases at J, with 10 bases in the middle. The CDR3 runs 15 residues. From germline, CDR1 is KGHSH and CDR2 LQKENI. Together with reference TRBV18 and TRBJ1-1, the CDR3 gives the full variable domain: NAGVMQNPRHLVRRRGQEARLRCSPMKGHSHVYWYRQLPEEGLKFMVYLQKENIIDESGMPKERFSAEFPKEGPSILRIQQVVRGDSAAYFCASSPNTAMNTEAFFGQGTRLTVV.

V is TRBV5-6 and J is TRBJ2-3; the D gene is possibly TRBD1 (6 bases). This CDR3 is 17 amino acids long. The germline gives CDR1 SGHDT, CDR2 YYEEEE. V dropped 1 base and J dropped 1 base, with 16 bases sitting between them. In nucleotides, the CDR3 is TGTGCCAGCAGCTTGTATTCCCGGGACATAGGCACAGATACGCAGTATTTT. Its protein is CASSLYSRDIGTDTQYF.

This clone was found once. The gene calls are TRBV6-5 and TRBJ1-5, with D possibly being TRBD1 (5 bases). Trimming removed 3 bases from V and 7 bases from J, with 10 bases in between. Germline CDR1 reads MNHEY; CDR2 reads SVGAGI. CDR3 length equals 13 residues. In DNA form, the CDR3 reads TGTGCCAGCAGTTATAGGGGAGGGCAGCCCCAGCATTTT. Protein product: CASSYRGGQPQHF.

This chain joins TRBV5-1 and TRBJ1-2; the match to TRBD1 covers 11 bases. The ends lost 5 bases at V and 0 bases at J; junction bases unmatched: 9. This CDR3 region has 17 residues. CDR1 and CDR2 from the germline V gene are SGHRS and YFSETQ. The CDR3 here is CASRIGTGGPANYGYTF. DNA for the CDR3: TGCGCCAGCAGAATAGGGACAGGGGGACCAGCTAACTATGGCTACACCTTC.

This chain joins TRBV7-8 and TRBJ2-5; 12 bases are shared with TRBD2. The ends lost 6 bases at V and 0 bases at J; junction bases unmatched: 14. CDR1 is SGHVS, CDR2 FQNEAQ, per germline. The CDR3 sequence is 19 residues long. CDR3 DNA: TGTGCCAGCAGGACACTAGCGGGGGGACTTTACGGGTACCAAGAGACCCAGTACTTC. Amino acid sequence: CASRTLAGGLYGYQETQYF.

The chain couples TRBV6-1 to TRBJ2-5; D call uncertain. The CDR3 is 16 amino acids. The germline V and J ends were trimmed by 1 base and 5 bases, with 17 bases remaining between them. The V gene's germline CDR1 is MNHNS and CDR2 SASEGT. The CDR3 is CASSEGSVNPRETQYF. DNA for the CDR3: TGTGCCAGCAGTGAAGGTTCGGTGAACCCTAGGGAGACCCAGTACTTC.

The chain carries TRBV6-4 and TRBJ1-2; TRBD1 matches 7 bases. V was pared by 7 bases and J by 3 bases, with 8 bases of the junction left unmatched. Germline CDR1 MRHNA, CDR2 SNTAGT. CDR3 length: 14 residues. CDR3 amino acids: CASTPGGEYYGYTF. The CDR3 DNA is TGTGCCAGCACGCCAGGGGGAGAGTACTATGGCTACACCTTC.

The chain employs TRBV5-6 and TRBJ2-7, with D perhaps TRBD1 (6 bases). The germline V gene has CDR1 SGHDT and CDR2 YYEEEE. There are 15 residues in the CDR3. The V gene lost 5 bases and the J gene lost 0 bases, with 15 bases spanning the gap. CDR3 DNA sequence: TGTGCCAGCAGTTACGGTGGGGGCGCCTCCTACGAGCAGTACGTC. This encodes CASSYGGGASYEQYV.

The V call is TRBV30, the J call TRBJ1-5; D is unclear. The CDR3 runs to 14 residues. V was cut by 0 bases and J by 6 bases, with 12 bases left in between. From germline, CDR1 is GTSNPN and CDR2 SVGIG (reference sequence). This CDR3 is CAWSVLGEFQPQHF. As DNA, the CDR3 is TGTGCCTGGAGTGTACTCGGGGAATTTCAGCCCCAGCATTTT.

The chain carries TRBV24-1 and TRBJ2-1; 9 bases line up with TRBD2. The CDR3 is 15 residues long. Germline loops: CDR1 KGHDR, CDR2 SFDVKD. V gave up 8 bases and J gave up 4 bases; unmatched junction bases: 8. The CDR3 nucleotides are TGTGCCACCACCCGAAGCGGGGGGCTTTACAATGAGCAGTTCTTC. It codes for CATTRSGGLYNEQFF.

The rearrangement uses TRBV11-3 and TRBJ1-1, with 9 bases identical to TRBD1. Trimming took 2 bases from V and 4 from J; bases not matched to a gene: 5. CDR3 length equals 15 residues. From germline, CDR1 is SGHNT and CDR2 YENEEA. The CDR3 loop reads CASSLRQGVSTEAFF. CDR3 in DNA: TGTGCCAGCAGCTTACGACAGGGGGTGAGCACTGAAGCTTTCTTT.

The J gene is TRBJ1-2, the V gene TRBV7-2; D is unclear. From germline, CDR1 is SGHTA and CDR2 FQGNSA. The CDR3 length is 16 residues. Trimming stripped 5 bases from V and 1 base from J, with 17 bases between. CDR3 nucleotides: TGTGCCAGCAGCATAGTTCAGGCAGCAAATAACTATGGCTACACCTTC. Residues: CASSIVQAANNYGYTF.

Points on this clone: Different DNA sequences within this sample yield the same CDR3. The chain's CDR3 is CASSQGRNTEAFF. Here the CDR3 DNA reads TGCGCCAGCAGCCAAGGTCGGAACACTGAAGCTTTCTTT. The J gene is TRBJ1-1, the V gene TRBV4-1; D is ambiguous. This CDR3 has 13 residues. Per the germline V gene, CDR1 is MGHRA and CDR2 is YSYEKL. Trimming removed 1 base at V and 1 base at J, with 4 bases between.

The chain carries TRBV6-5 and TRBJ2-2; D is unclear. The V gene's germline CDR1 is MNHEY and CDR2 SVGAGI. V shed 4 bases and J shed 5 bases, with 11 bases lying between them. The CDR3 extends over 14 amino acids. The CDR3 protein is CASSFAGRTGELFF. CDR3 DNA: TGTGCCAGCAGTTTTGCAGGCAGGACCGGGGAGCTGTTTTTT.

This chain uses TRBV5-6 with TRBJ1-5; perhaps TRBD1 as D (5 bases). The CDR3 is made up of 15 amino acids. The V end was cut by 6 bases, the J end by 3 bases, with 16 bases between. Germline V lookup: CDR1 SGHDT, CDR2 YYEEEE. CDR3 protein: CASTSTDSANQPQHF. The CDR3 DNA is TGTGCCAGCACCTCGACAGATTCTGCCAATCAGCCCCAGCATTTT. Combining the CDR3 with reference TRBV5-6 and TRBJ1-5 gives the whole variable domain DAGVTQSPTHLIKTRGQQVTLRCSPKSGHDTVSWYQQALGQGPQFIFQYYEEEERQRGNFPDRFSGHQFPNYSSELNVNALLLGDSALYLCASTSTDSANQPQHFGDGTRLSIL.

J is TRBJ1-4 and V is TRBV5-1; 10 bases align to TRBD1. The CDR3 has 17 residues. The germline CDR1 and CDR2 sequences are SGHRS and YFSETQ. The V segment lost 7 bases and the J segment 4 bases; nucleotides outside the gene matches: 13. The CDR3 DNA reads as TGCGCCAGCCAGGACAGGGGGACCGCTTGGGGTAATGAAAAACTGTTTTTT. Translation: CASQDRGTAWGNEKLFF.

The V gene is TRBV18, the J gene TRBJ1-2; 7 bases align to TRBD1. CDR1 KGHSH and CDR2 LQKENI come from the germline V gene. The CDR3 has 14 residues. Germline trimming cut 4 bases from V and 3 bases from J; bases unmatched to any gene: 5. The CDR3 nucleotides are TGTGCCAGCTCACTACAGGGGAGTGACTATGGCTACACCTTC. It translates to CASSLQGSDYGYTF.

The V gene is TRBV5-1, the J gene TRBJ2-3; 11 bases agree with TRBD2. The V and J ends lost 3 bases and 2 bases, in that order; junction bases with no gene match: 5. The CDR3 is made up of 16 amino acids. Germline V lookup: CDR1 SGHRS, CDR2 YFSETQ. The DNA of the CDR3 is TGCGCCAGCAGCTCGATACTAGCGGGGGTCACAGATACGCAGTATTTT. Translating it yields CASSSILAGVTDTQYF.

This chain joins TRBV5-1 and TRBJ2-5, with 7 bases that match TRBD1. V lost 4 bases to trimming and J lost 5 bases; unmatched junction nucleotides: 14. The CDR3 runs to 16 residues. Per germline, CDR1 SGHRS and CDR2 YFSETQ. CDR3 region: CASSHGTLTGLETQYF. The CDR3 DNA sequence: TGCGCCAGCAGCCACGGGACCTTGACAGGGTTGGAGACCCAGTACTTC.

The J gene is TRBJ1-5, the V gene TRBV19; 7 nucleotides line up with TRBD1. The ends lost 4 bases at V and 0 bases at J; junction bases unmatched: 6. Germline V gene data show CDR1 as LNHDA and CDR2 as SQIVND (reference sequence). The CDR3 consists of 16 residues. CDR3 sequence: CASSTATGFSNQPQHF. As DNA, the CDR3 is TGTGCCAGTAGTACCGCGACAGGGTTTAGCAATCAGCCCCAGCATTTT.

V usage is TRBV10-3 and J usage is TRBJ1-5, with D perhaps matching TRBD1 (6 bases). The CDR3 sequence is 16 residues long. Per germline, CDR1 ENHRY and CDR2 SYGVKD. The V end was cut by 2 bases, the J end by 2 bases, with 13 bases between. CDR3 sequence: CAISEGVQGGNQPQHF. CDR3 nucleotide sequence: TGTGCCATCAGTGAGGGAGTACAGGGCGGCAATCAGCCCCAGCATTTT.

This clone came up once. J is TRBJ1-1 and V is TRBV5-5; 12 bases agree with TRBD1. This CDR3 has 14 residues. J lost 13 bases, V lost 6 bases, and 13 bases had no gene match. Per the germline V gene, CDR1 is SGHKS and CDR2 is YYEKEE (reference sequence). The CDR3 coding sequence is TGTGCCAGCACTCTTGGGACAGGGGGCCTCGAGAGTTTCTTT. Translation: CASTLGTGGLESFF.

CDR3 sequence (DNA): TGTGCCAGCAGCCCCGCGGTGAACACTGAAGCTTTCTTT. Encoded protein: CASSPAVNTEAFF. The chain is built from TRBV13 and TRBJ1-1; D remains ambiguous. V lost 5 bases and J lost 0, with 7 bases in between. CDR3 length: 13 amino acids. Germline loops: CDR1 PRHDT, CDR2 FYEKMQ (reference sequence). Together with reference TRBV13 and TRBJ1-1, the CDR3 gives the full variable domain: AAGVIQSPRHLIKEKRETATLKCYPIPRHDTVYWYQQGPGQDPQFLISFYEKMQSDKGSIPDRFSAQQFSDYHSELNMSSLELGDSALYFCASSPAVNTEAFFGQGTRLTVV.

This chain joins TRBV7-8 and TRBJ1-1, with a weak D call TRBD1 (5 bases). Trimming cost V 8 bases and J 6 bases, with 16 bases left between them. The CDR3 extends over 13 amino acids. CDR1 is SGHVS and CDR2 is FQNEAQ in the germline V gene. The DNA for the CDR3 is TGTGCCAGCCGCCTAGACAGCGGTGCTGAAGCTTTCTTT. This encodes CASRLDSGAEAFF.